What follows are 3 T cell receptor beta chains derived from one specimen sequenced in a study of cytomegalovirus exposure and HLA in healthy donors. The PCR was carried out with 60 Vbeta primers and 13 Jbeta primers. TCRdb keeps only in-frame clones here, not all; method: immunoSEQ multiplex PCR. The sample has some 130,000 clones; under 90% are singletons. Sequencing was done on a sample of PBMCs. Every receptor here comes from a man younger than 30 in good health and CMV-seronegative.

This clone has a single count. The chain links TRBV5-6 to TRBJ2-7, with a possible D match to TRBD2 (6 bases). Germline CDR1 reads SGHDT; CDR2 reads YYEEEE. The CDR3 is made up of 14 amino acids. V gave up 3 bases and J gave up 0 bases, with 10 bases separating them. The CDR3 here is CASSWDSDSYEQYF. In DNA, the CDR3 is TGTGCCAGCAGCTGGGACTCGGACTCCTACGAGCAGTACTTC.

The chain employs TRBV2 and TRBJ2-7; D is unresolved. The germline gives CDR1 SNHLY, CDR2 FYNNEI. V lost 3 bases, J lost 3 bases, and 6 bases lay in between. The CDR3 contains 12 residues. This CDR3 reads CASSDRYYEQYF. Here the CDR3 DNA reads TGTGCCAGCAGTGATCGGTACTACGAGCAGTACTTC. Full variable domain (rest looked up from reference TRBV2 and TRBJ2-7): EPEVTQTPSHQVTQMGQEVILRCVPISNHLYFYWYRQILGQKVEFLVSFYNNEISEKSEIFDDQFSVERPDGSNFTLKIRSTKLEDSAMYFCASSDRYYEQYFGPGTRLTVT.

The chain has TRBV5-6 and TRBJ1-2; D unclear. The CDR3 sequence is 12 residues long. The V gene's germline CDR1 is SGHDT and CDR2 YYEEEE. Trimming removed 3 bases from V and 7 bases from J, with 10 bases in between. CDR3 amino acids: CASSSNRVGYTF. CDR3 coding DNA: TGTGCCAGCAGCTCGAATCGGGTTGGCTACACCTTC.